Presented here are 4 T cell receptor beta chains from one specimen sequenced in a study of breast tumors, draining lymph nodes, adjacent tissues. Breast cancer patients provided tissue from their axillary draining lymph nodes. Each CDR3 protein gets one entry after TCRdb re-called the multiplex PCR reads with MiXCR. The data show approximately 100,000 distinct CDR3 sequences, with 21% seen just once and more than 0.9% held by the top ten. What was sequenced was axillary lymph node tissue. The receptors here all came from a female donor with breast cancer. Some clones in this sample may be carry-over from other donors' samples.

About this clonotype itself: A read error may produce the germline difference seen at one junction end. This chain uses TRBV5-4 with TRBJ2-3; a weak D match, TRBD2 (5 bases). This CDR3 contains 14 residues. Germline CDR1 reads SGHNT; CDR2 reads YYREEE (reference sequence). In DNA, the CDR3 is TGTGCCAGCAGCGCTCCGGGATACACATATACGCAGTATTTT. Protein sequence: CASSAPGYTYTQYF. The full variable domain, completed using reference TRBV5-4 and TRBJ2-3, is ETGVTQSPTHLIKTRGQQVTLRCSSQSGHNTVSWYQQALGQGPQFIFQYYREEENGRGNFPPRFSGLQFPNYSSELNVNALELDDSALYLCASSAPGYTYTQYFGPGTRLTVL.

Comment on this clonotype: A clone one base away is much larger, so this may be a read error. The CDR3: CAWRAGRRQPQHF. The CDR3 bases are TGTGCCTGGAGAGCGGGTAGGCGGCAGCCCCAGCATTTT. V gene TRBV30 combines with J gene TRBJ1-5, with unresolved D. V was pared by 3 bases and J by 7 bases, with 13 bases between. Germline CDR1 GTSNPN, CDR2 SVGIG (reference sequence). This CDR3 has 13 residues.

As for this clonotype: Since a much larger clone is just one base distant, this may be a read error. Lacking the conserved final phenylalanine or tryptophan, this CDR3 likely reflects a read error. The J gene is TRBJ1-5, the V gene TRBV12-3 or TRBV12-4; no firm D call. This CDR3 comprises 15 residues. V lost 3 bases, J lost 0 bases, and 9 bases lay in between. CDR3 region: CASSLSAYSNQPQHL. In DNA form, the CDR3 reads TGTGCCAGCAGTTTGTCAGCCTATAGCAATCAGCCCCAGCATCTT.

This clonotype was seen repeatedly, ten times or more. CDR3 sequence: CSARGPSGYEQYF. CDR3 bases: TGCAGTGCTAGAGGCCCATCGGGCTACGAGCAGTACTTC. The J gene is TRBJ2-7, the V gene TRBV20-1; no clear D gene. The CDR3 extends over 13 amino acids. Trimming removed 1 base at V and 3 bases at J, with 10 bases between. Germline CDR1 reads DFQATT; CDR2 reads SNEGSKA (reference sequence).